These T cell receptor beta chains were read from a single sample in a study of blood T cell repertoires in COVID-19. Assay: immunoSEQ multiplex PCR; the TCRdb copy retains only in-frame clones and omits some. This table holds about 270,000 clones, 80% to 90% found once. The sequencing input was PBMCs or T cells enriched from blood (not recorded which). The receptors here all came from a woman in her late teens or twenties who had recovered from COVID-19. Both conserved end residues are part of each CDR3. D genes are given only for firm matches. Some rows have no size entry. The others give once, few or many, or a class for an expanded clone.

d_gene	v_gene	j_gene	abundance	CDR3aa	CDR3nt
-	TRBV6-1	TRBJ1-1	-	CASSERFEAFF	TGTGCCAGCAGTGAACGGTTTGAAGCTTTCTTT
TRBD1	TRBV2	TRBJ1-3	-	CASSWGQGLGGNTIYF	TGTGCCAGCAGTTGGGGACAGGGGCTAGGTGGAAACACCATATATTTT
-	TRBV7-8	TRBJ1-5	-	CASSPRRESSNQPQHF	TGTGCCAGCAGCCCCCGCAGGGAAAGTAGCAATCAGCCCCAGCATTTT
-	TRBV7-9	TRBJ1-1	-	CASSLVRRENTEAFF	TGTGCCAGCAGCTTAGTTCGCAGGGAGAACACTGAAGCTTTCTTT
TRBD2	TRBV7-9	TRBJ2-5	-	CASSLWSGGFQETQYF	TGTGCCAGCAGCTTATGGAGCGGGGGATTCCAAGAGACCCAGTACTTC
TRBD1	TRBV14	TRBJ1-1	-	CASSQRTGWGTEAFF	TGTGCCAGCAGCCAACGGACAGGGTGGGGCACTGAAGCTTTCTTT
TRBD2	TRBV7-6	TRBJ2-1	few	CASSPSSGGATGEQFF	TGTGCCAGCAGCCCCTCTAGCGGGGGGGCCACGGGTGAGCAGTTCTTC
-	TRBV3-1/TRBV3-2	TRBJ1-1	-	CASSQGRAHTEAFF	TGTGCCAGCAGCCAAGGCAGGGCCCACACTGAAGCTTTCTTT
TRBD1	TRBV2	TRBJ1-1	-	CASLLDRVNTEAFF	TGTGCCAGCCTTTTGGACAGGGTGAACACTGAAGCTTTCTTT
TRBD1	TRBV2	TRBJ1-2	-	CASSGDRGNYGYTF	TGTGCCAGCAGTGGGGACAGGGGTAACTATGGCTACACCTTC
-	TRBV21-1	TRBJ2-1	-	CASSPDRNEQFF	TGTGCCAGCAGCCCCGACAGAAATGAGCAGTTCTTC
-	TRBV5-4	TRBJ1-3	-	CASSSYTAGGNTIYF	TGTGCCAGCAGCTCCTACACAGCAGGTGGAAACACCATATATTTT
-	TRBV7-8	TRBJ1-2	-	CASSLAQSRANYGYTF	TGTGCCAGCAGCTTAGCGCAGAGCAGGGCTAACTATGGCTACACCTTC
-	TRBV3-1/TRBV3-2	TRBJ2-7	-	CASSQGPSIAYEQYF	TGTGCCAGCAGCCAAGGCCCTTCTATAGCCTACGAGCAGTACTTC
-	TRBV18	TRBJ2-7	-	CASSPSAGPHNPYEQYF	TGTGCCAGCTCACCCTCAGCAGGGCCCCATAACCCCTACGAGCAGTACTTC
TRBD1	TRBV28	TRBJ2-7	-	CASSSGTGVHEQYF	TGTGCCAGCAGTTCCGGGACAGGGGTCCACGAGCAGTACTTC
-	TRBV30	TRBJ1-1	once	CAWSHSGEAFF	TGTGCCTGGTCCCACTCTGGTGAAGCTTTCTTT
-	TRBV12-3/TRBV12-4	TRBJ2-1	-	CASSLRQANEQFF	TGTGCCAGCAGTTTAAGACAGGCCAATGAGCAGTTCTTC